The T cell receptor beta chain under discussion was sequenced for a study of blood T cell repertoires in COVID-19. Study details: Acute-phase and convalescent COVID-19 samples originated in the United States, Italy and Spain. PBMCs, B-cell-depleted T cells, or T cells provided the cDNA or gDNA that made up the material.

As processed by the authors: Estimation of nucleated cell counts was performed using reference gene primer amplification. Only in-frame clones appear in the TCRdb table, and some are missing; sequencing was by immunoSEQ multiplex PCR. V, J and clone size are taken as reported in that table, and D and trimming were inferred from the DNA itself. This table has 150,000 to 200,000 clones, approximately 88% appearing once. The CDR3 covers 12 residues. V dropped 6 bases and J dropped 2 bases, with 7 bases sitting between them. Per germline, CDR1 SQVTM and CDR2 ANQGSEA. The source of this sequence is a woman older than 75 with active or convalescent COVID-19. The J gene is TRBJ2-2, the V gene TRBV29-1, with D hard to call. Sequenced material: peripheral blood. The CDR3 DNA is TGCAGCGTGCGTAAAAACACCGGGGAGCTGTTTTTT. This sequence encodes CSVRKNTGELFF.